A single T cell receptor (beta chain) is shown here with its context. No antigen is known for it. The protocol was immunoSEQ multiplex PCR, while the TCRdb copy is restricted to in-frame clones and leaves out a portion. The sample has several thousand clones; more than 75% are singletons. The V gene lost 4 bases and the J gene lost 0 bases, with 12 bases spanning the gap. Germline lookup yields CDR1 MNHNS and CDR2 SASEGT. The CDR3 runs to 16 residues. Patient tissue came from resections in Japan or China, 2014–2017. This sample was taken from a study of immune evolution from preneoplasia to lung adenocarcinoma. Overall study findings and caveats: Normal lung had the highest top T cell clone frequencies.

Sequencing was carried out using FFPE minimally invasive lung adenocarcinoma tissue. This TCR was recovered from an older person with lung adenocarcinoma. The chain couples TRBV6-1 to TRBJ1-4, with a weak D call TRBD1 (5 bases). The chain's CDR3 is CASSGRTPATNEKLFF. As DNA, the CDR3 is TGTGCCAGCAGTGGTAGGACACCTGCAACTAATGAAAAACTGTTTTTT.